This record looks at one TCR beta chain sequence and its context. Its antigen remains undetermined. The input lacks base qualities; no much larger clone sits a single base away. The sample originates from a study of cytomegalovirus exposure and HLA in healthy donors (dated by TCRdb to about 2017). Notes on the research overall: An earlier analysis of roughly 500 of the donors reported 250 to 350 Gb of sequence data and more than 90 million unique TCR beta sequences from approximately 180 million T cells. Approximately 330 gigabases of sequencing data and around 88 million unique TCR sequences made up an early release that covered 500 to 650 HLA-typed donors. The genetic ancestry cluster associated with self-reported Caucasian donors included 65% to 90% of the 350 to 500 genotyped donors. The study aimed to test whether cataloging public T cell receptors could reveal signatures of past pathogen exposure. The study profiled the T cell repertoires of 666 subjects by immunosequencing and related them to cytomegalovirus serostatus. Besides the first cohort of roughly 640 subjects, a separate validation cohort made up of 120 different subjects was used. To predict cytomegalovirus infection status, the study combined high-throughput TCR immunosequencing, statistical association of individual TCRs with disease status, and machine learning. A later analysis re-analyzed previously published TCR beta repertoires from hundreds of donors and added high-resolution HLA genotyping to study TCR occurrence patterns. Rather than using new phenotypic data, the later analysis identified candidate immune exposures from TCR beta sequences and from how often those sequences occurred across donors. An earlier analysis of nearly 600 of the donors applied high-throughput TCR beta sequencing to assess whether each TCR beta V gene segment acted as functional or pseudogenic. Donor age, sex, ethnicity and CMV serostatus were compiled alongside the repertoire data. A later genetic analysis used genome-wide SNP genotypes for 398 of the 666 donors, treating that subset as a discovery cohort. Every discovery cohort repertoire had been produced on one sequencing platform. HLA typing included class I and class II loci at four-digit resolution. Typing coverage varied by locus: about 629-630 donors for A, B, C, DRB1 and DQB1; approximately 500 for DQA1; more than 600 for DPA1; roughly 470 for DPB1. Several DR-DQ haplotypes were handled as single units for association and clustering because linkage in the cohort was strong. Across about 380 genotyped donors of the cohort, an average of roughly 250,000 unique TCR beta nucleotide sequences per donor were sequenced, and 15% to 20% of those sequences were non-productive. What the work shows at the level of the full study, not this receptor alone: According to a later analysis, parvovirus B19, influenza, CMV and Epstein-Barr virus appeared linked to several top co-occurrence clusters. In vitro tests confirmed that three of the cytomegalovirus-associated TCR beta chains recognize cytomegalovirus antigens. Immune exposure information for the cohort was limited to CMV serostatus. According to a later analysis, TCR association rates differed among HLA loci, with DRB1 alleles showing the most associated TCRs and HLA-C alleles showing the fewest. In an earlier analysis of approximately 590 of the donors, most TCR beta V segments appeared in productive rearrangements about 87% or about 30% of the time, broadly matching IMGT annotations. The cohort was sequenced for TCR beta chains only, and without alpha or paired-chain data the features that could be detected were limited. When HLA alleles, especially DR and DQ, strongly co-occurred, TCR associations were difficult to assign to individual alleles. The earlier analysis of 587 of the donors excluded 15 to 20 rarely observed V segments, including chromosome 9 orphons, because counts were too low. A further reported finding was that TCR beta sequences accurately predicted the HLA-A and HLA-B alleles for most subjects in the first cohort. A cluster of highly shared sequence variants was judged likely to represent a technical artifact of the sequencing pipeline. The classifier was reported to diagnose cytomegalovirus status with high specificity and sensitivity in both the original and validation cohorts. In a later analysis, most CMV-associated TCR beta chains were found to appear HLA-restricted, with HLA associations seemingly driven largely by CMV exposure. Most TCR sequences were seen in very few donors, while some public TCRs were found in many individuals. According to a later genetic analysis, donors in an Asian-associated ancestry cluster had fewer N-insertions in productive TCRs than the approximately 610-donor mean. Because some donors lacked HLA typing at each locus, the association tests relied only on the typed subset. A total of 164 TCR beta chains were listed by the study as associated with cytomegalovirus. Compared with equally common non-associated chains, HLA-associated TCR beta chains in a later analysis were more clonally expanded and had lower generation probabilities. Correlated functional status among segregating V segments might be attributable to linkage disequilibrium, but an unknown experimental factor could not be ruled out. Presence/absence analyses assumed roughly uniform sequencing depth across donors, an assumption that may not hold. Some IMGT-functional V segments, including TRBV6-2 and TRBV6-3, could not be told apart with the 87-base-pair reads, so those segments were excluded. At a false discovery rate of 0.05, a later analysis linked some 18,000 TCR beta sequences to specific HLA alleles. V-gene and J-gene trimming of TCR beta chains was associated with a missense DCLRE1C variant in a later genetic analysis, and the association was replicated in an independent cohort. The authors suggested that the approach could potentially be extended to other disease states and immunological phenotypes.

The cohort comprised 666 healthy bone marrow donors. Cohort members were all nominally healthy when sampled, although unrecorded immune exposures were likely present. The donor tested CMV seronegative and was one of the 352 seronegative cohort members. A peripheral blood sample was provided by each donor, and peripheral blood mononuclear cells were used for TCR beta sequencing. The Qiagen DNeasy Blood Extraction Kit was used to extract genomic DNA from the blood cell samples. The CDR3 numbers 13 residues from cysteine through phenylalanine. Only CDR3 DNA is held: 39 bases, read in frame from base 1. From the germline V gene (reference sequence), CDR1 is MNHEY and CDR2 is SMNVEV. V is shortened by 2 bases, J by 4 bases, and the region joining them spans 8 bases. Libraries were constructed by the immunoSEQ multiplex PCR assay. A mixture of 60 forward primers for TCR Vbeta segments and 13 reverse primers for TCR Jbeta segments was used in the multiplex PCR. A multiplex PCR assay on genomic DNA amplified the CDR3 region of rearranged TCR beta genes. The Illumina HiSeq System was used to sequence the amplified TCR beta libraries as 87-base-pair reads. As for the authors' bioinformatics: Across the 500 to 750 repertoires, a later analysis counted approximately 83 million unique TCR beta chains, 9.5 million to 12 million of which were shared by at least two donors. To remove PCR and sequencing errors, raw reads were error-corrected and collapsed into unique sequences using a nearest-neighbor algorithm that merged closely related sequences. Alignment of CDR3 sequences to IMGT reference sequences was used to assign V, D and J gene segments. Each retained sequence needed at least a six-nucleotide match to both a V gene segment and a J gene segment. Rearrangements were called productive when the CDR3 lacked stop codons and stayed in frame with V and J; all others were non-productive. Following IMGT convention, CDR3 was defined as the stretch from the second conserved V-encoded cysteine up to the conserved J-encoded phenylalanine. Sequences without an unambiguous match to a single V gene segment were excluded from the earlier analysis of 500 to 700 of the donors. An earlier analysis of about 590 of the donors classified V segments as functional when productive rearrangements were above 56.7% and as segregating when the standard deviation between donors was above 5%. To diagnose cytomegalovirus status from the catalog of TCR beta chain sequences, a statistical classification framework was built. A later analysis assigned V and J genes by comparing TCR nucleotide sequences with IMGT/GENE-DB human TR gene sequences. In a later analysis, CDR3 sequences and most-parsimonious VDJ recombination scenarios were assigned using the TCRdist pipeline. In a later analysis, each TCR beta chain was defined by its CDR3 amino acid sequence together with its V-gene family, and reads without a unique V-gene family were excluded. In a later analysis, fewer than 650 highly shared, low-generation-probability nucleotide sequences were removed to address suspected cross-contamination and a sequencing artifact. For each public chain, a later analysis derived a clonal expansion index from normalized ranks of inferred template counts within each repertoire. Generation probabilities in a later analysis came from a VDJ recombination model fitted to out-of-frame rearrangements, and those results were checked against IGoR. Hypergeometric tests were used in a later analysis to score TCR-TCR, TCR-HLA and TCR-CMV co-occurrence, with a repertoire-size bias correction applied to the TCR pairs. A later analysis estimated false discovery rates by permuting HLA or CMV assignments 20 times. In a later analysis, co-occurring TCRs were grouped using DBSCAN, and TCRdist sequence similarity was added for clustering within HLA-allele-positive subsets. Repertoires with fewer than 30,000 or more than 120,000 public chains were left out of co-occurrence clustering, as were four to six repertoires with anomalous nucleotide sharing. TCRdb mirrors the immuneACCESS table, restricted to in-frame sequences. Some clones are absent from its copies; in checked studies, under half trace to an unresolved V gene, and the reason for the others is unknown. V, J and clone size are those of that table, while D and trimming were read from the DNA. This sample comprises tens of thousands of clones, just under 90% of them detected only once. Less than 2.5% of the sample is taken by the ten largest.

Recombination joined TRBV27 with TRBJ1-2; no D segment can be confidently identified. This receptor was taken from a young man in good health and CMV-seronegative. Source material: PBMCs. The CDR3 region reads CASSLGSSYGYTF. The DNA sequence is TGTGCCAGCAGTTTAGGGAGCTCCTATGGCTACACCTTC.